The sequence of this TCR beta chain was determined in a study of cytomegalovirus exposure and HLA in healthy donors. This CDR3 has 15 amino acids. Trimming removed 7 bases from V and 1 base from J; junction bases left unmatched: 11. Germline loops: CDR1 SQVTM, CDR2 ANQGSEA. The repertoire was sequenced with immunoSEQ multiplex PCR; TCRdb's copy has only in-frame clones and lacks some. Seen here are about 160,000 clones, under 90% observed once, and the top ten hold 3.5% to 4.5%. Specimen: PBMCs. This sequence was found in a man between 18 and 29 years old in good health and CMV-seropositive. This rearrangement joins TRBV29-1 to TRBJ1-1; 8 positions agree with TRBD1. CDR3 DNA sequence: TGCAGCGGGTCCGGGACAGGATATTCGAACACTGAAGCTTTCTTT. Translated: CSGSGTGYSNTEAFF.